This T cell receptor beta chain emerged from a study of blood T cell repertoires in COVID-19. Study-level background: COVID-19 samples from acute and convalescent phases originated in the United States, Italy and Spain. The analysed material was cDNA or gDNA that came from T cells, B-cell-depleted T cells, or PBMCs.

The CDR3 has 14 amino acids. The V end was cut by 0 bases, the J end by 12 bases, with 12 bases between. Germline CDR1 and CDR2: LGHDT and YNNKEL (reference sequence). Original data processing: Reference gene primer amplification gave nucleated cell count estimates. The method was immunoSEQ multiplex PCR; TCRdb's version includes in-frame clones alone and lacks a portion of them. Clonal size and the V and J genes are those of that table, whereas D and trimming came from the DNA. The sample consists of around 130,000 clones, under 90% of them appearing once. The source is a woman aged 55-70 years with acute or convalescent COVID-19. The rearrangement links TRBV3-1 (or the pseudogene TRBV3-2) to TRBJ1-6; D call uncertain. Sequenced input: peripheral blood. CDR3 bases: TGTGCCAGCAGCCAAGAGCTTGGGCATAAACCCCTCCACTTT. Protein: CASSQELGHKPLHF.